The rows below give T cell receptor beta chains drawn from one sample of a study of lymphopenia after photon versus proton radiotherapy. The assay was immunoSEQ multiplex PCR, and TCRdb's table has in-frame clones only and misses some. This sample yields approximately 24,000 clones, of which roughly nine tenths are seen a single time; 0.81% belongs to the top ten. The sequences come from peripheral blood, collected from a patient treated with photon-based radiotherapy. These receptors were taken from a woman in her fifties or sixties with cholangiocarcinoma. Each CDR3 is given with its conserved first and last residue. The D gene is left open where the match is weak. The size field is filled for only some rows; it gives once, few, many or a size class.

NA	TRBV30	NA	TRBJ2-7	CAGWSGYEQYF	TGTGCCGGTTGGTCGGGCTACGAGCAGTACTTC
NA	TRBV4-1	once	TRBJ2-5	CASSRMIGGRETQYF	TGCGCCAGCAGCCGAATGATCGGGGGCCGAGAGACCCAGTACTTC
TRBD2	TRBV6-5	NA	TRBJ2-3	CASSYGGLAGPLDF	TGTGCCAGCAGTTACGGCGGACTAGCGGGGCCCCTGGATTTT
NA	TRBV30	NA	TRBJ1-1	CAWSPMVPQGAFF	TGTGCCTGGAGTCCCATGGTACCCCAAGGGGCTTTCTTT
NA	TRBV2	once	TRBJ2-5	CASSEWRSGKETQYF	TGTGCCAGCAGTGAATGGAGGTCAGGTAAAGAGACCCAGTACTTC
TRBD2	TRBV27	NA	TRBJ2-7	CASSGLAGVSYEQYF	TGTGCCAGCAGCGGACTAGCGGGGGTCTCCTACGAGCAGTACTTC
TRBD2	TRBV5-6	NA	TRBJ2-3	CASSLSGGPLRDTQYF	TGTGCCAGCAGCTTAAGCGGGGGGCCCCTTAGGGATACGCAGTATTTT
NA	TRBV19	NA	TRBJ2-4	CASSTENIQYF	TGTGCCAGTAGTACGGAAAACATTCAGTACTTC
NA	TRBV5-1	NA	TRBJ2-7	CASSSNYEQYF	TGCGCCAGCAGCTCGAACTACGAGCAGTACTTC
NA	TRBV27	NA	TRBJ1-2	CASSTKRPGGTYGYTF	TGTGCCAGCAGTACCAAACGGCCAGGAGGGACCTATGGCTACACCTTC
NA	TRBV7-2	NA	TRBJ1-2	CASSPRRDGYTF	TGTGCCAGCAGCCCCCGACGGGATGGCTACACCTTC
NA	TRBV11-3	NA	TRBJ2-2	CASSRGGLGHTGELFF	TGTGCCAGCAGCCGTGGGGGACTGGGCCACACCGGGGAGCTGTTTTTT
TRBD1	TRBV4-3	NA	TRBJ1-3	CASSQDRFATGENTIYF	TGCGCCAGCAGCCAAGATCGGTTCGCGACAGGGGAAAACACCATATATTTT
NA	TRBV5-1	few	TRBJ2-3	CASSITRREDTQYF	TGCGCCAGCAGCATCACCCGTAGGGAAGATACGCAGTATTTT
NA	TRBV7-2	NA	TRBJ2-1	CASSLGTDSYNEQFF	TGTGCCAGCAGCTTAGGGACTGACTCCTACAATGAGCAGTTCTTC
TRBD2	TRBV19	NA	TRBJ2-1	CASTGTSGVISYNEQFF	TGTGCCAGTACCGGGACTAGCGGGGTAATCTCCTACAATGAGCAGTTCTTC
NA	TRBV28	NA	TRBJ1-2	CASSSQTYYGYTF	TGTGCCAGCAGCTCTCAGACCTACTATGGCTACACCTTC
NA	TRBV29-1	NA	TRBJ2-7	CSVEGFTDSYEQYF	TGCAGCGTTGAGGGCTTCACAGACTCCTACGAGCAGTACTTC
NA	TRBV7-9	NA	TRBJ1-2	CASSFPGPFYGYTF	TGTGCCAGCAGCTTTCCAGGGCCTTTCTATGGCTACACCTTC
NA	TRBV6-6	NA	TRBJ1-2	CASSYEQGPYGYTF	TGTGCCAGCAGTTACGAGCAGGGCCCCTATGGCTACACCTTC
TRBD1	TRBV11-2	NA	TRBJ1-2	CASSTQQGGNGYTF	TGTGCCAGCAGCACCCAACAGGGGGGGAATGGCTACACCTTC
NA	TRBV10-3	NA	TRBJ1-2	CAISEGVDYGYTF	TGTGCCATCAGTGAGGGGGTAGATTATGGCTACACCTTC
NA	TRBV30	NA	TRBJ2-3	CAWSVKMGGGDTQYF	TGTGCCTGGAGTGTTAAGATGGGTGGTGGGGATACGCAGTATTTT
TRBD1	TRBV11-2	few	TRBJ2-7	CASSLDRTGVNYEQYF	TGTGCCAGCAGTCTAGACAGGACAGGGGTAAACTACGAGCAGTACTTC
NA	TRBV10-3	NA	TRBJ1-5	CAIHEQLHQPQHF	TGTGCCATCCACGAACAGCTACATCAGCCCCAGCATTTT
TRBD1	TRBV19	NA	TRBJ2-7	CASSMAGTGDGYEQYF	TGTGCCAGTAGTATGGCAGGGACAGGGGATGGGTACGAGCAGTACTTC
NA	TRBV30	NA	TRBJ1-3	CAWGRTAGNTIYF	TGTGCCTGGGGCCGGACAGCAGGAAACACCATATATTTT
NA	TRBV5-1	NA	TRBJ1-5	CASSLEGPGQPQHF	TGCGCCAGCAGCTTGGAGGGACCGGGGCAGCCCCAGCATTTT
NA	TRBV6-5	once	TRBJ1-2	CASSYSGDIWGYTF	TGTGCCAGCAGTTACTCGGGGGACATCTGGGGCTACACCTTC
NA	TRBV7-2	NA	TRBJ1-4	CASSFGGPNEKLFF	TGTGCCAGCAGCTTCGGTGGTCCCAATGAAAAACTGTTTTTT
NA	TRBV11-2	NA	TRBJ1-1	CASSQHMNTEAFF	TGTGCCAGCAGCCAGCATATGAACACTGAAGCTTTCTTT